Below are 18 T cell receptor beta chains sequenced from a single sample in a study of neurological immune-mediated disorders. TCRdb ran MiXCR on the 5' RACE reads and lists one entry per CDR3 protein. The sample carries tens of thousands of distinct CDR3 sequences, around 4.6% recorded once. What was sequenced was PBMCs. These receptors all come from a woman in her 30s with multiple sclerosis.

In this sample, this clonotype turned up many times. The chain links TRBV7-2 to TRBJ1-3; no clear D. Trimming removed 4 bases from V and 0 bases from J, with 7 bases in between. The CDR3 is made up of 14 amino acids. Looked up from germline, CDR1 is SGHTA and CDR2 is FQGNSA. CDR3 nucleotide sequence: TGTGCCAGCAGCTCCGCGCGCTCTGGAAACACCATATATTTT. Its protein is CASSSARSGNTIYF.

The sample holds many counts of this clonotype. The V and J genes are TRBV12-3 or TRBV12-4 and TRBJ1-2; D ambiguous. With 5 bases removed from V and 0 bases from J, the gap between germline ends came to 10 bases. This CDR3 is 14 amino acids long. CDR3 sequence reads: CASSHLHPNYGYTF. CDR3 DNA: TGTGCCAGCAGTCACCTGCACCCTAACTATGGCTACACCTTC.

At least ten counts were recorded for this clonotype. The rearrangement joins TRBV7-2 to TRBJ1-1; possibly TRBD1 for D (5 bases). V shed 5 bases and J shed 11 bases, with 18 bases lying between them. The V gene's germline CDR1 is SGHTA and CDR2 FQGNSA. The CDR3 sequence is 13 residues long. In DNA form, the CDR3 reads TGTGCCAGCAGCCCCGGGGCCCAGACGGAGGCTTTCTTT. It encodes CASSPGAQTEAFF.

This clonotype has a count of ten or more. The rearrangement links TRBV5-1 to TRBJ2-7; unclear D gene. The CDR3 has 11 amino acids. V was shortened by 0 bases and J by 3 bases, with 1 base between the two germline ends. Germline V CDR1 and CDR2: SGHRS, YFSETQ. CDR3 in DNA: TGCGCCAGCAGCTTGGACTACGAGCAGTACTTC. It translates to CASSLDYEQYF.

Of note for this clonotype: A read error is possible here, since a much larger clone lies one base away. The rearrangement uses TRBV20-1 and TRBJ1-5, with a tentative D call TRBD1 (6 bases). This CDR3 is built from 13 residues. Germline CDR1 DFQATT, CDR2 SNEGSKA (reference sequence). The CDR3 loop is CSARPGEYQHQHF. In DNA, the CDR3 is TGCAGTGCCCGACCAGGGGAGTATCAGCACCAGCATTTT.

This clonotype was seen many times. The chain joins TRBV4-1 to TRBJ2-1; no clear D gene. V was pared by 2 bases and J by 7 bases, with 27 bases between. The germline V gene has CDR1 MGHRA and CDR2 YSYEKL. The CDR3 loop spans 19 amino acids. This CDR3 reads CASSQHFSASEAPNNEQFF. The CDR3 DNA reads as TGCGCCAGCAGCCAACATTTTTCGGCCTCGGAAGCCCCTAATAATGAGCAGTTCTTC.

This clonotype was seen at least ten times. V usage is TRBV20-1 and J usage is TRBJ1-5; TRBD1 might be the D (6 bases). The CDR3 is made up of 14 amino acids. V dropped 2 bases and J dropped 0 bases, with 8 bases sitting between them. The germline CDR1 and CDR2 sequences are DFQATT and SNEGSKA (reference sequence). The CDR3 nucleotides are TGCAGTGCTAGAAGGGGGGATAGCAATCAGCCCCAGCATTTT. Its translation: CSARRGDSNQPQHF.

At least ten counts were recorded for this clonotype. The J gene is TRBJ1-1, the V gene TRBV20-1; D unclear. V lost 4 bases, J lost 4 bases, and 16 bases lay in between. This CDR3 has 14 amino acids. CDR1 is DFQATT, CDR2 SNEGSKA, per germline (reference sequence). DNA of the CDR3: TGCAGTGCTATCGTCTTAGAGGAGGGCACTGAAGCTTTCTTT. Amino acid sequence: CSAIVLEEGTEAFF.

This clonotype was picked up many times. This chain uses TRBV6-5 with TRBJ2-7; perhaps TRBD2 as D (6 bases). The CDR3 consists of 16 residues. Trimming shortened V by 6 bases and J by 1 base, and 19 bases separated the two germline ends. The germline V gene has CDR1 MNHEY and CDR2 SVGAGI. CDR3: CASRSLRRGRSYEQYF. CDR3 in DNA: TGTGCCAGCAGATCCCTTCGGCGGGGTAGATCCTACGAGCAGTACTTC.

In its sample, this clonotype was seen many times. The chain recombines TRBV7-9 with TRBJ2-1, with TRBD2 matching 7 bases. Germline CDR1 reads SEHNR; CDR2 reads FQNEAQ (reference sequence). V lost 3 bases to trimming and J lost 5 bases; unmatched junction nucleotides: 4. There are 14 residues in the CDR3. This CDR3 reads CASSFGGSDNEQFF. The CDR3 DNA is TGTGCCAGCAGCTTTGGCGGGAGCGACAATGAGCAGTTCTTC.

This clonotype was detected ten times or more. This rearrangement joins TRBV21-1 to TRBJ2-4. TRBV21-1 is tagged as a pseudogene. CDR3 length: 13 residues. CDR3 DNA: TGTGCCAGCAGCTTGCACCTCGGGACATTTCAATACTTC. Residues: CASSLHLGTFQYF.

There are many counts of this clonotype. CDR3 bases: TGCAGTGCAGACGGATCAGAAGATGGCTACAATGAGCAGTTCTTC. This translates into CSADGSEDGYNEQFF. The rearrangement joins TRBV20-1 to TRBJ2-1; D unclear. Germline V gene lookup returns CDR1 DFQATT and CDR2 SNEGSKA (reference sequence). There are 15 residues in the CDR3. Between the trimmed V and J ends, which lost 6 bases and 3 bases, there was a span of 18 bases.

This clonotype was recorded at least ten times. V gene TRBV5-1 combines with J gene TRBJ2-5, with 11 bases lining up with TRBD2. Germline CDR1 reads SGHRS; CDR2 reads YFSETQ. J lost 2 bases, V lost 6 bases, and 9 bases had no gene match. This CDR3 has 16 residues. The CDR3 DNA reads TGCGCCAGCACATACGACATAGCGGGGGGGCAAGAGACCCAGTACTTC. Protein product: CASTYDIAGGQETQYF.

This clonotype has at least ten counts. For the CDR3, the DNA is TGTGCCAGCAGCTGGGGACTAGCGGGGGATCGCGAGCAGTACGTC. Protein sequence: CASSWGLAGDREQYV. J is TRBJ2-7 and V is TRBV5-6; 14 bases map to TRBD2. This CDR3 region has 15 residues. The trim removed 3 bases at V and 6 bases at J, leaving 5 bases unmatched. The germline CDR1 and CDR2 sequences are SGHDT and YYEEEE.

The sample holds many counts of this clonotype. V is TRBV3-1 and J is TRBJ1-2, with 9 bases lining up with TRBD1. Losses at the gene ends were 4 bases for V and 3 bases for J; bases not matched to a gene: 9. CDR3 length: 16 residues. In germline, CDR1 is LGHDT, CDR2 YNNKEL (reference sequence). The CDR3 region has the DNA TGTGCCAGCAGCCCACGAGGACAGGGGTTGGACTATGGCTACACCTTC. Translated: CASSPRGQGLDYGYTF. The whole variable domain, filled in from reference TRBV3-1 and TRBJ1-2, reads DTAVSQTPKYLVTQMGNDKSIKCEQNLGHDTMYWYKQDSKKFLKIMFSYNNKELIINETVPNRFSPKSPDKAHLNLHINSLELGDSAVYFCASSPRGQGLDYGYTFGSGTRLTVV.

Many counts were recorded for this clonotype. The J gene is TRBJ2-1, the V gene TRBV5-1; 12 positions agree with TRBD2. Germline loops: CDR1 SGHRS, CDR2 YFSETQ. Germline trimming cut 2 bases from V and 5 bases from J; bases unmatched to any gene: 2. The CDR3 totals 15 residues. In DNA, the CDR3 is TGCGCCAGCAGCTTCCTAGCGGGAGGGGACAATGAGCAGTTCTTC. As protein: CASSFLAGGDNEQFF.

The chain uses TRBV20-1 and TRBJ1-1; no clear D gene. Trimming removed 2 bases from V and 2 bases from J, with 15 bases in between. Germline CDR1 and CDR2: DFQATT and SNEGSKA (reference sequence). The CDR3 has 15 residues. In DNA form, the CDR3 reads TGCAGTGCTAGAATGGCATCGGCATTCAACACTGAAGCTTTCTTT. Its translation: CSARMASAFNTEAFF.

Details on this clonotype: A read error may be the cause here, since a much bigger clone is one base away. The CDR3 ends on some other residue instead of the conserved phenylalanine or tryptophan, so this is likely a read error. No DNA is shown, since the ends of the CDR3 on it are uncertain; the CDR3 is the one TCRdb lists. Here the CDR3 reads CSVELVDGYTC. The chain carries TRBV29-1 and TRBJ1-2. The CDR3 extends over 11 residues, inclusive of both ends. Germline CDR1 reads SQVTM; CDR2 reads ANQGSEA.